This TCR beta chain comes out of a study of blood T cell repertoires in COVID-19. Repertoires were generated with immunoSEQ multiplex PCR, while TCRdb's copy carries only in-frame clones and drops some. The sample yields roughly 140,000 clones, around four fifths seen once. This CDR3 contains 18 residues. The genes are TRBV21-1 and TRBJ1-5; TRBD1, the table's D call, was not compared with the DNA. TRBV21-1 is flagged as a pseudogene. Sequenced material: peripheral blood. This clonotype originated in a woman aged 80 or over with acute or convalescent COVID-19. The CDR3 bases are TGTGCCAGCAGCAAAGTGCGATGGACAGGGGAGCTCAATCAGCCCCAGCATTTT. Translation: CASSKVRWTGELNQPQHF.